The 21 T cell receptor beta chains listed next were all sequenced from one sample in a study of T-cell reconstitution after alpha-beta-depleted transplantation in children. Library preparation (for TCRbeta) was performed with unique molecular identifiers. Each CDR3 protein is one row after TCRdb ran MiXCR on the PCR reads. The sample lists 40,000 to 60,000 distinct CDR3 sequences, around 9% seen once, with 27% in the top ten. Sample: PBMCs, mostly from graft donor cells, taken 60 days after TCRalphabeta/CD19-depleted stem cell transplant. These receptors all come from a male patient between 2 and 10 years old who had a stem cell transplant for chronic granulomatous disease, so the T cells may come from the graft donor.

This clonotype was seen more than once but under ten times. The chain is built from TRBV28 and TRBJ2-7, with D possibly matching TRBD2 (5 bases). Trimming cost V 6 bases and J 1 base, with 13 bases left between them. CDR3 length: 14 residues. Germline CDR1 reads MDHEN; CDR2 reads SYDVKM. In nucleotides, the CDR3 is TGTGCCAGCAGGGGGAGTATTAGATCCTACGAGCAGTACTTC. Translating gives CASRGSIRSYEQYF. The whole variable domain, remainder taken from reference TRBV28 and TRBJ2-7, is DVKVTQSSRYLVKRTGEKVFLECVQDMDHENMFWYRQDPGLGLRLIYFSYDVKMKEKGDIPEGYSVSREKKERFSLILESASTNQTSMYLCASRGSIRSYEQYFGPGTRLTVT.

Ten or more counts support this clonotype. The rearrangement joins TRBV28 to TRBJ2-3, with no clear D. Germline-derived CDR1 and CDR2 are MDHEN and SYDVKM. Trimming shortened V by 6 bases and J by 3 bases, and 16 bases separated the two germline ends. The CDR3 is 15 residues long. The DNA for the CDR3 is TGTGCCAGCAGCTTTCTCTCCCTCGGGACAGATACGCAGTATTTT. Translating gives CASSFLSLGTDTQYF.

This clonotype was seen repeatedly, ten times or more. The chain links TRBV7-2 to TRBJ2-1; D remains unclear. Germline V gene data show CDR1 as SGHTA and CDR2 as FQGNSA. The CDR3 is 15 amino acids. Trimming removed 3 bases at V and 0 bases at J, with 9 bases between. CDR3: CASSFGPGSYNEQFF. The CDR3, as DNA: TGTGCCAGCAGCTTCGGTCCGGGCTCCTACAATGAGCAGTTCTTC.

The DNA for the CDR3 is TGTGCCAGCAGCATTCCGGGGATAGGACAGAACTACGAGCAGTACTTC. Translation: CASSIPGIGQNYEQYF. The chain is built from TRBV28 and TRBJ2-7; D may be TRBD1 (6 bases). The length of the CDR3 is 16 residues. V lost 6 bases, J lost 3 bases, and 21 bases lay in between. The V gene's germline CDR1 is MDHEN and CDR2 SYDVKM.

This clonotype was detected ten times or more. The J gene is TRBJ2-7, the V gene TRBV20-1; 7 bases line up with TRBD2. This CDR3 comprises 15 residues. The J segment lost 1 base and the V segment lost 3 bases, leaving 9 bases of the junction unmatched. Germline loops: CDR1 DFQATT, CDR2 SNEGSKA (reference sequence). Here the CDR3 DNA reads TGCAGTGCTAGGGACGAGCGGGGTGAGTCCTACGAGCAGTACTTC. This gives the protein CSARDERGESYEQYF.

The sample holds many counts of this clonotype. The chain carries TRBV28 and TRBJ1-6; a possible D gene is TRBD1 (5 bases). CDR1 is MDHEN, CDR2 SYDVKM, per germline. Trimming cost V 2 bases and J 7 bases, with 12 bases left between them. The CDR3 spans 15 residues. CDR3 sequence (DNA): TGTGCCAGCAGTTTACAGGGTCTAAGGAATTCACCCCTCCACTTT. This codes for CASSLQGLRNSPLHF.

As concerns this clonotype: This could be a read error, since a much larger clone is one nucleotide away. Here the CDR3 omits its conserved ending phenylalanine or tryptophan, so a read error is the likely source. V and J are TRBV7-9 and TRBJ1-1; 7 bases agree with TRBD1. The trim removed 8 bases at V and 9 bases at J, leaving 9 bases unmatched. Germline V CDR1 and CDR2: SEHNR, FQNEAQ (reference sequence). There are 12 residues in the CDR3. As DNA, the CDR3 is TGTGCCAGCCCTTCGGACAGGAATAAAGCTTTCCTT. Translated, it gives CASPSDRNKAFL.

In its sample, this clonotype was seen many times. This chain joins TRBV12-3 or TRBV12-4 and TRBJ1-5; tentative D call: TRBD1 (6 bases). The germline V and J ends were trimmed by 1 base and 3 bases, with 10 bases remaining between them. The CDR3 spans 15 residues. CDR3 in amino acids: CASSLEGHPNQPQHF. The CDR3 bases are TGTGCCAGCAGTTTAGAGGGACACCCCAATCAGCCCCAGCATTTT.

This clonotype was detected ten times or more. The chain has TRBV20-1 and TRBJ2-7; D possibly corresponds to TRBD2 (5 bases). Germline V gives CDR1 DFQATT, CDR2 SNEGSKA (reference sequence). V was trimmed by 3 bases and J by 2 bases, leaving 14 bases between them. The CDR3 is 14 residues long. The CDR3 DNA sequence: TGCAGTGCTAGTATCGGGGTAAACCCCTACGAGCAGTACTTC. Its protein is CSASIGVNPYEQYF.

As to this clonotype: Possible read error: a much larger clone is one base away. The chain recombines TRBV29-1 with TRBJ1-5, with 9 bases matching TRBD1. Germline CDR1 and CDR2: SQVTM and ANQGSEA. The CDR3 sequence is 18 residues long. Trimming cost V 5 bases and J 0 bases; bases outside gene matches: 14. CDR3 nucleotides: TGCAGCGTTCTCTGGGCGGGACAGGGTTTGTTTAGCAATCAGCCCCAGCATTTT. Translating gives CSVLWAGQGLFSNQPQHF. The full variable domain, in which reference TRBV29-1 and TRBJ1-5 provide the parts outside the CDR3, is SAVISQKPSRDICQRGTSLTIQCQVDSQVTMMFWYRQQPGQSLTLIATANQGSEATYESGFVIDKFPISRPNLTFSTLTVSNMSPEDSSIYLCSVLWAGQGLFSNQPQHFGDGTRLSIL.

This clonotype was detected ten times or more. The V call is TRBV5-6, the J call TRBJ1-1; 10 positions agree with TRBD1. This CDR3 has 14 residues. CDR1 is SGHDT and CDR2 is YYEEEE in the germline V gene. V lost 0 bases to trimming and J lost 8 bases; unmatched junction nucleotides: 4. In DNA form, the CDR3 reads TGTGCCAGCAGCTTGGCTGCGGGACAGGGGGAAGCTTTCTTT. Translated: CASSLAAGQGEAFF.

This clonotype was found a few times. The rearrangement uses TRBV5-1 and TRBJ2-1, with 14 bases matching TRBD2. Germline CDR1 is SGHRS and CDR2 is YFSETQ. V lost 0 bases, J lost 3 bases, and 11 bases stayed unmatched. The length of the CDR3 is 20 residues. CDR3 residues: CASSLVLPGLAGELYNEQFF. For the CDR3, the DNA is TGCGCCAGCAGCTTGGTGCTACCGGGACTAGCGGGAGAGCTCTACAATGAGCAGTTCTTC.

This clonotype is categorized as medium-sized. The rearrangement uses TRBV12-3 or TRBV12-4 and TRBJ2-7; 8 nucleotides align to TRBD2. Trimming removed 6 bases from V and 3 bases from J; junction bases left unmatched: 4. The CDR3 runs 13 residues. CDR3 region: CASSQRGLYEQYF. The DNA of the CDR3 is TGTGCCAGCAGCCAGCGGGGGCTCTACGAGCAGTACTTC.

The chain joins TRBV15 to TRBJ2-2; the match to TRBD2 covers 7 bases. Losses at the gene ends were 0 bases for V and 4 bases for J; bases not matched to a gene: 2. The CDR3 is 15 residues long. From germline, CDR1 is LNHNV and CDR2 YYDKDF (reference sequence). CDR3 amino acids: CATSRDGGGTGELFF. CDR3 sequence (DNA): TGTGCCACCAGCAGAGATGGGGGGGGCACCGGGGAGCTGTTTTTT.

By share, this clonotype ranks as medium-sized (0.01 to 0.1%). This CDR3 reads CSVDYGTLEQYF. The CDR3 coding sequence is TGCAGCGTTGACTACGGGACGCTTGAGCAGTACTTC. V is TRBV29-1 and J is TRBJ2-7, with D perhaps matching TRBD1 or TRBD2 (5 bases each). The V end was cut by 3 bases, the J end by 7 bases, with 13 bases between. The CDR3 covers 12 residues. Per germline, CDR1 SQVTM and CDR2 ANQGSEA.

This clonotype showed up many times. The rearrangement joins TRBV5-6 to TRBJ2-2; D ambiguous. The V gene's germline CDR1 is SGHDT and CDR2 YYEEEE. Trimming cost V 0 bases and J 4 bases, with 4 bases left between them. The CDR3 has 13 amino acids. Here the CDR3 reads CASSLGGTGELFF. The CDR3 DNA is TGTGCCAGCAGCTTGGGGGGCACCGGGGAGCTGTTTTTT.

This clonotype came up once. The chain joins TRBV7-2 to TRBJ2-7; 11 bases line up with TRBD2. Trimming removed 7 bases from V and 5 bases from J; junction bases left unmatched: 10. Germline CDR1 and CDR2: SGHTA and FQGNSA. This CDR3 comprises 15 residues. This CDR3 is CASTVTSGSHHEQYF. CDR3 DNA sequence: TGTGCCAGCACCGTCACTAGCGGGAGTCACCACGAGCAGTACTTC.

This clonotype was counted many times. V gene TRBV25-1 combines with J gene TRBJ2-7; TRBD2 matches at 9 bases. Trimming at V came to 1 base and at J to 3 bases, leaving 10 bases not matched to a gene. Germline V gene lookup returns CDR1 MGHDK and CDR2 SYGVNS. This CDR3 is built from 17 residues. The DNA for the CDR3 is TGTGCCAGCAGTGAATTAGCGGGAGCAGACGGAGACTACGAGCAGTACTTC. It encodes CASSELAGADGDYEQYF.

In this sample, this clonotype turned up many times. The chain recombines TRBV19 with TRBJ2-1; a weak D match, TRBD2 (6 bases). The V end was cut by 10 bases, the J end by 7 bases, with 23 bases between. In germline, CDR1 is LNHDA, CDR2 SQIVND (reference sequence). The length of the CDR3 is 15 residues. CDR3 region: CAISGGTQPRNEQFF. CDR3 nucleotide sequence: TGTGCCATCTCTGGCGGGACCCAGCCACGGAATGAGCAGTTCTTC.

The chain has TRBV18 and TRBJ1-3; 8 bases match TRBD1. V lost 2 bases to trimming and J lost 0 bases; unmatched junction nucleotides: 9. The CDR3 has 18 amino acids. Germline V CDR1 and CDR2: KGHSH, LQKENI. Here the CDR3 reads CASSPSFGTGVSGNTIYF. CDR3 in DNA: TGTGCCAGCTCACCATCGTTTGGGACAGGAGTCTCTGGAAACACCATATATTTT.

This clonotype came up many times. In nucleotides, the CDR3 is TGTGCCAGCAGCCGATACAGGACCATTCAGTACTTC. This encodes CASSRYRTIQYF. This rearrangement joins TRBV14 to TRBJ2-4; perhaps TRBD1 as D (5 bases). CDR3 length equals 12 residues. Germline-derived CDR1 and CDR2 are SGHDN and FVKESK. V was shortened by 4 bases and J by 9 bases, with 10 bases between the two germline ends. Variable domain in full (rest from reference TRBV14 and TRBJ2-4): EAGVTQFPSHSVIEKGQTVTLRCDPISGHDNLYWYRRVMGKEIKFLLHFVKESKQDESGMPNNRFLAERTGGTYSTLKVQPAELEDSGVYFCASSRYRTIQYFGAGTRLSVL.